These T cell receptor beta chains were read from a single sample in a study of blood T cell repertoires in COVID-19. The data were produced by immunoSEQ multiplex PCR, yet TCRdb's version contains in-frame clones alone and is incomplete. The sample has 400,000 to 550,000 clones, 80% to 90% seen once. Sequencing was carried out using peripheral blood. Source of these receptors: a woman aged 25 to 39 with acute or convalescent COVID-19. The CDR3 runs from the conserved cysteine through the conserved F or W. A D gene is named only where the DNA matches it firmly. Size is stated for part of the rows, as once, few or many counts, or as a class when the clone is expanded.

TRBD1	TRBV6-5	TRBJ1-1	once	CASRGDRNTEAFF	TGTGCCAGCAGGGGGGACAGAAACACTGAAGCTTTCTTT
NA	TRBV28	TRBJ2-3	once	CASSRPGAGADTQYF	TGTGCCAGCAGTCGCCCAGGGGCGGGCGCAGATACGCAGTATTTT
TRBD2	TRBV10-2	TRBJ2-2	NA	CASSESLAGDIGELFF	TGCGCCAGCAGTGAGTCGTTAGCGGGGGACATCGGGGAGCTGTTTTTT
TRBD1	TRBV6-5	TRBJ1-2	NA	CASSDRTGPGYGYTF	TGTGCCAGCAGCGACCGGACAGGGCCGGGCTATGGCTACACCTTC
NA	TRBV6-5	TRBJ1-6	NA	CASSSQVVSYNSPLHF	TGTGCCAGCAGTTCTCAGGTTGTCTCCTATAATTCACCCCTCCACTTT
TRBD1	TRBV4-1	TRBJ2-7	NA	CASSPRQGNYEQYF	TGCGCCAGCAGCCCACGACAGGGGAACTACGAGCAGTACTTC
NA	TRBV14	TRBJ2-1	NA	CASSREDGSSYNEQFF	TGTGCCAGCAGCCGGGAGGACGGGAGCTCCTACAATGAGCAGTTCTTC
TRBD1	TRBV9	TRBJ2-5	NA	CASSPWTGEGETQYF	TGTGCCAGCAGCCCATGGACAGGGGAGGGAGAGACCCAGTACTTC
TRBD1	TRBV2	TRBJ2-1	once	CASTGDSNEQFF	TGTGCCAGCACAGGGGACAGCAATGAGCAGTTCTTC
NA	TRBV2	TRBJ2-3	NA	CASSERRRVASDTQYF	TGTGCCAGCAGTGAACGACGGAGGGTAGCGTCAGATACGCAGTATTTT
NA	TRBV18	TRBJ1-3	NA	CASSEDRSGNTIYF	TGTGCCAGCTCGGAAGACAGATCTGGAAACACCATATATTTT
TRBD1	TRBV4-1	TRBJ2-7	NA	CASSLQQGGPYEQYF	TGCGCCAGCAGCCTCCAACAGGGGGGACCCTACGAGCAGTACTTC
TRBD1	TRBV28	TRBJ1-2	NA	CASSTGGSGGYTF	TGTGCCAGCAGCACAGGGGGGAGTGGCGGCTACACCTTC
NA	TRBV10-1	TRBJ2-1	NA	CASSEDGTSDNEQFF	TGCGCCAGCAGTGAGGACGGGACTTCCGACAATGAGCAGTTCTTC
NA	TRBV4-2	TRBJ1-4	NA	CASSQDLQGDSEKLFF	TGTGCCAGCAGCCAAGATCTACAGGGTGATAGTGAAAAACTGTTTTTT
TRBD1	TRBV19	TRBJ2-5	NA	CASSPDRGGGETQYF	TGTGCCAGTAGTCCCGACAGGGGTGGGGGAGAGACCCAGTACTTC
NA	TRBV11-1	TRBJ2-5	NA	CASSFQGTQETQYF	TGTGCCAGCAGCTTTCAGGGGACCCAAGAGACCCAGTACTTC
NA	TRBV20-1	TRBJ2-1	NA	CSARVDEQFF	TGCAGTGCCCGGGTCGATGAGCAGTTCTTC
NA	TRBV20-1	TRBJ2-1	NA	CSASPGLREQFF	TGCAGTGCTAGTCCCGGTTTGAGAGAGCAGTTCTTC
TRBD1	TRBV5-1	TRBJ1-2	NA	CASSGDSGYTF	TGCGCCAGCAGCGGGGACAGCGGCTACACCTTC
TRBD2	TRBV15	TRBJ2-3	NA	CATAGTSGADTQYF	TGTGCCACCGCCGGGACTAGCGGGGCAGATACGCAGTATTTT
TRBD2	TRBV24-1	TRBJ2-2	NA	CATSDPGLAGDHTGELFF	TGTGCCACCAGTGATCCCGGACTAGCGGGGGACCACACCGGGGAGCTGTTTTTT